This T cell receptor (beta chain) was documented in a study of lymphopenia after photon versus proton radiotherapy. Study-wide findings and caveats: Post-nadir diversity loss with photons came from oligoclonal expansion, particularly CD8+ Temra cells. Relative stability marked proton patients; photon patients lost diversity and naive cells.

Comments on this clone: Its antigen is unknown.

This table comes from immunoSEQ multiplex PCR, and its TCRdb copy is limited to in-frame clones, with some not included. The table has over 20,000 clones, approximately 90% seen once; the top ten hold 11%. The clonotype originates from a man aged 80 or over with esophageal cancer. This specimen consisted of peripheral blood, obtained from a patient treated with proton-based radiotherapy.

The DNA of the CDR3 is TGTGCCAGCAGCTCTAAGAGGACAGGGGGCTACGAGCAGTACTTC. Translation gives CASSSKRTGGYEQYF. The rearrangement joins TRBV5-8 to TRBJ2-7; TRBD1 aligns across 10 bases. Germline lookup yields CDR1 SGHTS and CDR2 YDEGEE. CDR3 length: 15 residues. The J segment lost 3 bases and the V segment lost 3 bases, leaving 6 bases of the junction unmatched.